One and the same sample provided the 21 T cell receptor beta chains below, sequenced in a study of beta chain features in type 1 diabetes. Every bit of the isolated RNA underwent reverse transcription, so sequencing read expressed TCRB transcripts. The repertoire was sequenced with immunoSEQ multiplex PCR; TCRdb's copy has only in-frame clones and lacks some. This sample has about 290,000 clones, with 8% found just once. Sequenced sample: central memory CD4+ T cells from blood. The origin of the receptors is a woman between 18 and 30 years old in good health.

This clone was detected only a few times. V and J are TRBV7-9 and TRBJ2-5; 8 bases are shared with TRBD2. Germline trimming cut 6 bases from V and 14 bases from J; bases unmatched to any gene: 11. CDR3 size: 12 residues. Per germline, CDR1 SEHNR and CDR2 FQNEAQ (reference sequence). DNA for the CDR3: TGTGCCAGCAGACATAAAGCTAGCGGGTCCTACTTC. This gives the protein CASRHKASGSYF.

This clone was detected only a few times. The chain employs TRBV29-1 and TRBJ1-5; no definite D call. With 4 bases removed from V and 1 base from J, the gap between germline ends came to 8 bases. This CDR3 is 13 amino acids long. Germline V gives CDR1 SQVTM, CDR2 ANQGSEA. CDR3 region: CSVVGQSNQPQHF. The CDR3 DNA reads as TGCAGCGTTGTTGGGCAGAGCAATCAGCCCCAGCATTTT.

The V and J genes are TRBV15 and TRBJ2-6; a weak D match, TRBD1 (6 bases). The CDR3 is made up of 16 amino acids. CDR1 is LNHNV and CDR2 is YYDKDF in the germline V gene (reference sequence). Trimming stripped 5 bases from V and 0 bases from J, with 11 bases between. In DNA form, the CDR3 reads TGTGCCACCAGCCGGGACATATACTCTGGGGCCAACGTCCTGACTTTC. Protein: CATSRDIYSGANVLTF.

This clone was observed a few times. This chain uses TRBV27 with TRBJ2-2; weak D call: TRBD2 (6 bases). This CDR3 has 15 amino acids. CDR1 MNHEY and CDR2 SMNVEV come from the germline V gene (reference sequence). Trimming took off 5 bases at V and 0 bases at J, with 10 bases between the two ends. For the CDR3, the DNA is TGTGCCAGCAGTCGCGGGGTCACGAACACCGGGGAGCTGTTTTTT. This encodes CASSRGVTNTGELFF.

The chain is built from TRBV2 and TRBJ2-5; 7 bases are a match to TRBD2. The CDR3 is made up of 12 amino acids. V lost 11 bases, J lost 4 bases, and 7 bases stayed unmatched. Germline CDR1 reads SNHLY; CDR2 reads FYNNEI. CDR3 DNA sequence: TGTGCCGGTAGGACTAGGGGAGAGACCCAGTACTTC. It specifies CAGRTRGETQYF.

The chain couples TRBV2 to TRBJ2-5; 8 bases map to TRBD2. The CDR3 covers 16 residues. The germline V gene encodes CDR1 SNHLY and CDR2 FYNNEI. V lost 0 bases and J lost 0; bases outside the gene matches: 3. This CDR3 is CASSEAASGYQETQYF. The CDR3 DNA is TGTGCCAGCAGTGAAGCGGCTAGCGGGTACCAAGAGACCCAGTACTTC.

This clone occurred a few times. The rearrangement links TRBV19 to TRBJ2-1; 9 positions match TRBD2. The CDR3 runs to 16 residues. The V segment lost 5 bases and the J segment 6 bases; nucleotides outside the gene matches: 11. Looked up from germline, CDR1 is LNHDA and CDR2 is SQIVND (reference sequence). The CDR3 nucleotides read TGTGCCAGTAGTGAGGCCCTAGCGGGAACTGGCAATGAGCAGTTCTTC. Translating gives CASSEALAGTGNEQFF.

This clone was seen a few times. The J gene is TRBJ2-3, the V gene TRBV7-3; TRBD1 or TRBD2 may be the D gene (5 bases each). V dropped 5 bases and J dropped 2 bases, with 14 bases sitting between them. The CDR3 extends over 15 amino acids. Per germline, CDR1 SGHTA and CDR2 FQGTGA. In DNA, the CDR3 is TGTGCCAGCAGCCGAACTCACGGGACCACAGATACGCAGTATTTT. Its translation: CASSRTHGTTDTQYF.

In this sample, this clone turned up many times. For the CDR3, the DNA is TGTGCCAGCAGATCGGTAGTCAATCAGCCCCAGCATTTT. It specifies CASRSVVNQPQHF. V usage is TRBV28 and J usage is TRBJ1-5; D unresolved. Trimming took off 6 bases at V and 3 bases at J, with 9 bases between the two ends. CDR1 is MDHEN, CDR2 SYDVKM, per germline. There are 13 residues in the CDR3.

This clone has at least ten counts. This sequence joins TRBV27 and TRBJ2-1; D assignment may be TRBD1 or TRBD2 (5 bases each). From germline, CDR1 is MNHEY and CDR2 SMNVEV (reference sequence). CDR3 size: 14 residues. V shed 6 bases and J shed 4 bases, with 13 bases lying between them. This chain's CDR3 is CASRPGPTYNEQFF. The CDR3 nucleotides read TGTGCCAGCAGACCGGGACCTACATACAATGAGCAGTTCTTC.

This clone came up a few times. V gene TRBV5-4 combines with J gene TRBJ2-1; a possible D gene is TRBD1 (6 bases). Trimming took off 4 bases at V and 6 bases at J, with 20 bases between the two ends. Per the germline V gene, CDR1 is SGHNT and CDR2 is YYREEE (reference sequence). CDR3 length equals 16 residues. The CDR3 spells CASSRGLVGASNEQFF. The DNA of the CDR3 is TGTGCCAGCAGCCGAGGGTTGGTGGGGGCCAGCAATGAGCAGTTCTTC.

In this sample, this clone turned up a few times. V is TRBV28 and J is TRBJ1-1; D remains ambiguous. The CDR3 is 12 amino acids. Germline lookup yields CDR1 MDHEN and CDR2 SYDVKM. The ends were cut back, 6 bases at V and 1 base at J, with 6 bases in the middle. The CDR3 is CASSGPNTEAFF. Written as DNA, the CDR3 is TGTGCCAGCAGCGGACCGAACACTGAAGCTTTCTTT.

The chain links TRBV30 to TRBJ2-5; TRBD1 aligns across 7 bases. The CDR3 extends over 14 amino acids. V trimming: 4 bases; J trimming: 4 bases; junction bases outside the gene matches: 9. Looked up from germline, CDR1 is GTSNPN and CDR2 is SVGIG (reference sequence). CDR3 sequence (DNA): TGTGCCTGGACTGCTAAAGGGACAGCAGAGACCCAGTACTTC. Translating gives CAWTAKGTAETQYF.

This clone was counted ten times or more. The V and J genes are TRBV29-1 and TRBJ1-2; TRBD1 agrees at 12 bases. The CDR3 spans 15 residues. Germline trimming cut 7 bases from V and 6 bases from J; bases unmatched to any gene: 12. Looked up from germline, CDR1 is SQVTM and CDR2 is ANQGSEA. The CDR3 reads CSATKTGTGGNGYTF. The CDR3 DNA follows: TGCAGCGCGACTAAGACCGGGACAGGGGGCAATGGCTACACCTTC. Combining the CDR3 with reference TRBV29-1 and TRBJ1-2 gives the whole variable domain SAVISQKPSRDICQRGTSLTIQCQVDSQVTMMFWYRQQPGQSLTLIATANQGSEATYESGFVIDKFPISRPNLTFSTLTVSNMSPEDSSIYLCSATKTGTGGNGYTFGSGTRLTVV.

The chain combines TRBV28 with TRBJ2-7; D assignment may be TRBD1 or TRBD2 (5 bases each). With 10 bases removed from V and 1 base from J, the gap between germline ends came to 14 bases. Per the germline V gene, CDR1 is MDHEN and CDR2 is SYDVKM. There are 13 residues in the CDR3. CDR3 sequence: CATGRGSSYEQYF. CDR3 coding DNA: TGTGCCACCGGACGGGGCAGTTCCTACGAGCAGTACTTC.

Comment on this clone: This specimen includes other DNA sequences encoding the same CDR3. The chain joins TRBV7-2 to TRBJ2-5; D is undetermined. Germline CDR1 reads SGHTA; CDR2 reads FQGNSA. The CDR3 has 13 residues. V lost 3 bases and J 1 base, leaving 6 bases between the germline ends. The CDR3 DNA reads TGTGCCAGCAGCTTCGGGTCCCAAGAGACCCAGTACTTC. Translated: CASSFGSQETQYF.

This clone has a handful of counts. This same CDR3 is encoded by further DNA sequences in the sample. The chain couples TRBV5-1 to TRBJ2-5; the D call may be TRBD1 or TRBD2 (5 bases each). The CDR3 loop spans 14 amino acids. Trimming took off 1 base at V and 4 bases at J, with 11 bases between the two ends. Germline CDR1 reads SGHRS; CDR2 reads YFSETQ. In DNA form, the CDR3 reads TGCGCCAGCAGCTTGTGGGGGACCGGAGAGACCCAGTACTTC. As protein: CASSLWGTGETQYF.

This clone turned up a few times. The V and J genes are TRBV7-6 and TRBJ1-3, with D unclear. The V gene lost 5 bases and the J gene lost 4 bases, with 18 bases spanning the gap. This CDR3 is built from 16 residues. Germline CDR1 and CDR2: SGHVS and FNYEAQ. The CDR3 here is CASSPERVITGNTIYF. CDR3 bases: TGTGCCAGCAGCCCCGAGCGGGTGATTACAGGAAACACCATATATTTT.

This clone was observed a handful of times. V usage is TRBV30 and J usage is TRBJ2-1; D remains unclear. CDR1 is GTSNPN and CDR2 is SVGIG in the germline V gene (reference sequence). This CDR3 is built from 14 residues. The V end was cut by 5 bases, the J end by 5 bases, with 16 bases between. The CDR3 loop is CAWAGPLPNNEQFF. The CDR3 DNA follows: TGTGCCTGGGCCGGACCTCTGCCCAACAATGAGCAGTTCTTC.

About this clone itself: At one end, the junction sequence differs from germline, possibly due to a read error. The genes are TRBV7-7 and TRBJ2-1; D may be TRBD1 (6 bases). CDR1 SSHAT and CDR2 FNYEAQ come from the germline V gene (reference sequence). CDR3 size: 13 residues. Here the CDR3 DNA reads TGTGCTAGCAGCTTCTACAGGGACAATGAGCAGTTCTTC. Its protein product is CASSFYRDNEQFF. Full variable domain (missing parts from reference TRBV7-7 and TRBJ2-1): GAGVSQSPRYKVTKRGQDVTLRCDPISSHATLYWYQQALGQGPEFLTYFNYEAQPDKSGLPSDRFSAERPEGSISTLTIQRTEQRDSAMYRCASSFYRDNEQFFGPGTRLTVL.

This clone came up many times. The chain's CDR3 is CASGAGDEQFF. The CDR3 nucleotides read TGTGCCAGCGGGGCTGGGGATGAGCAGTTCTTC. The rearrangement joins TRBV7-3 to TRBJ2-1; maybe TRBD1 (5 bases). CDR3 size: 11 residues. V lost 8 bases to trimming and J lost 8 bases, with 10 bases between them. CDR1 and CDR2 from the germline V gene are SGHTA and FQGTGA.